This TCR beta chain was recorded in a study of blood T cell repertoires in COVID-19. On the study more broadly: Samples came from the United States, Italy and Spain, spanning acute and convalescent COVID-19.

How the authors handled the data: Using reference gene primer amplification, nucleated cell counts were estimated. Profiled with immunoSEQ multiplex PCR; TCRdb holds only in-frame clones, not every one. The DNA gave D and trimming, while V, J and clone size come from that table. The data contain some 250,000 clones, 85% to 90% of them seen just once; the ten biggest clones take up around 15%. V trimming: 2 bases; J trimming: 5 bases; junction bases outside the gene matches: 8. CDR3 length: 16 residues. CDR1 is MNHNY, CDR2 SVGAGI, per germline (reference sequence). Participant-reported clinical history was the basis for cohort assignment. Symptom resolution, clearance, or two negative PCRs marked donors in Cohort 3 as recovered.

Sequencing used PBMCs or T cells enriched from blood (not recorded which). The sequence derives from a man between 18 and 35 years old who had recovered from COVID-19. This sequence joins TRBV6-6 and TRBJ1-5; 8 bases fit TRBD1. CDR3 sequence (DNA): TGTGCCAGCAGTTACCCCCCCCAGGGGGCTCATCAGCCCCAGCATTTT. Translated: CASSYPPQGAHQPQHF.